This TCR beta chain was recovered during a study of blood T cell repertoires in COVID-19. As for the study in general: Collection of acute and convalescent COVID-19 samples took place in the United States, Italy and Spain. In each case, the material was cDNA or gDNA derived from T cells, B-cell-depleted T cells, or PBMCs.

Profiled with immunoSEQ multiplex PCR; TCRdb holds only in-frame clones, not every one. The table records 90,000 to 120,000 clones, 70% to 90% of them present only once. From germline, CDR1 is SGHVS and CDR2 FNYEAQ. The V gene lost 4 bases and the J gene lost 1 base, with 26 bases spanning the gap. The CDR3 runs to 20 residues. This sequence was found in a human donor in a cohort sampled during active COVID-19. The J gene is TRBJ2-1, the V gene TRBV7-6, with D perhaps matching TRBD2 (6 bases). Sequenced sample: peripheral blood. CDR3 protein: CASSSTAGGKRRGSYNEQFF. The CDR3, as DNA: TGTGCCAGCAGCTCAACCGCTGGGGGGAAGAGACGGGGGTCCTACAATGAGCAGTTCTTC. Combining the CDR3 with reference TRBV7-6 and TRBJ2-1 gives the whole variable domain GAGVSQSPRYKVTKRGQDVALRCDPISGHVSLYWYRQALGQGPEFLTYFNYEAQQDKSGLPNDRFSAERPEGSISTLTIQRTEQRDSAMYRCASSSTAGGKRRGSYNEQFFGPGTRLTVL.